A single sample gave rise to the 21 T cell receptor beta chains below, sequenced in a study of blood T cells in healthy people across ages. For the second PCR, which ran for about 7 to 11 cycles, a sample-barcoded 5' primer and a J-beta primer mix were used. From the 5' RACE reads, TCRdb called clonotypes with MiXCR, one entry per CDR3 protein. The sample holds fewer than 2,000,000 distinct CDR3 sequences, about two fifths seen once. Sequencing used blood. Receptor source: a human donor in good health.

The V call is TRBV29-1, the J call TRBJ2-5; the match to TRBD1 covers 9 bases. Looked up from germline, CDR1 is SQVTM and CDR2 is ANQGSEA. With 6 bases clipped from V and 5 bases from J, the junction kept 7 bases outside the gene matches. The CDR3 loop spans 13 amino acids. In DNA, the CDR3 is TGCAGCGTGGCGACAGGGGGAGGGGAGACCCAGTACTTC. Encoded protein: CSVATGGGETQYF.

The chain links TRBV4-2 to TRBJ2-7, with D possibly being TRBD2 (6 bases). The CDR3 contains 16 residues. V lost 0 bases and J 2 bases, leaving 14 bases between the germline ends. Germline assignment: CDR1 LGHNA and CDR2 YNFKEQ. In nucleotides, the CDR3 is TGTGCCAGCAGCCAAGAACCGACTAGTTCTCCCTACGAGCAGTACTTC. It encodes CASSQEPTSSPYEQYF.

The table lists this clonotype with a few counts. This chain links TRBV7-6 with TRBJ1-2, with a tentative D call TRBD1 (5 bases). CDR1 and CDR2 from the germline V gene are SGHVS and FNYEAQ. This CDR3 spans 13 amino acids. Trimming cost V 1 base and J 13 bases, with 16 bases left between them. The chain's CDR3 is CASSLDLAGPGTF. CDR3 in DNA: TGTGCCAGCAGCTTAGACCTGGCAGGGCCGGGCACCTTC.

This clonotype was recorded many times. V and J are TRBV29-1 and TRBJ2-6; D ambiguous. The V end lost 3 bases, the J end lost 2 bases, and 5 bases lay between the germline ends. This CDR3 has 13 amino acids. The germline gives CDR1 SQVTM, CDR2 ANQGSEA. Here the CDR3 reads CSVDLAGANVLTF. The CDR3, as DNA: TGCAGCGTTGACCTGGCTGGGGCCAACGTCCTGACTTTC.

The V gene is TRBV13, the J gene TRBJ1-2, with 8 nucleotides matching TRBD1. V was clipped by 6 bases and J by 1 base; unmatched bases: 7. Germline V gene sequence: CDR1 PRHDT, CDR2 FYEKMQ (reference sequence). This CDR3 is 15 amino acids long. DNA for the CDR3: TGTGCCAGCAGACCCTTTGGACAGGGTAACTATGGCTACACCTTC. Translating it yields CASRPFGQGNYGYTF.

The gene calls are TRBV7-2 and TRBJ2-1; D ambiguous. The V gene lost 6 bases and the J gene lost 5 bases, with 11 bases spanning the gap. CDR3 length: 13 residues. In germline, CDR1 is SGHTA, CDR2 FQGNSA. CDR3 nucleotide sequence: TGTGCCAGCAGGAGAAGCCCGGACAATGAGCAGTTCTTC. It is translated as CASRRSPDNEQFF. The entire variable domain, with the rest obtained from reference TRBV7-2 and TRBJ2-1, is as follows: GAGVSQSPSNKVTEKGKDVELRCDPISGHTALYWYRQSLGQGLEFLIYFQGNSAPDKSGLPSDRFSAERTGGSVSTLTIQRTQQEDSAVYLCASRRSPDNEQFFGPGTRLTVL.

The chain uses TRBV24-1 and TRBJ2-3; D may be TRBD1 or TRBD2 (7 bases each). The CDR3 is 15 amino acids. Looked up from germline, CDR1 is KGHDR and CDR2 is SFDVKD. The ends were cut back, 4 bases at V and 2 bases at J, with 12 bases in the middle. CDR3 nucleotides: TGTGCCACCAGTGAACCAGGGGGGGTCACAGATACGCAGTATTTT. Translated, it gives CATSEPGGVTDTQYF.

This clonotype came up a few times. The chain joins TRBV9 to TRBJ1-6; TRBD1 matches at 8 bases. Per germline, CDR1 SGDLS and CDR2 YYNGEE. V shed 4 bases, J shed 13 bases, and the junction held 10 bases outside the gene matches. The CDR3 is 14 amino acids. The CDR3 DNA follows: TGTGCCAGCAGCCTCCAGGGGGCAAGTGCGCCCCTCCACTTT. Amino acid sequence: CASSLQGASAPLHF.

The CDR3 is CASSQDWGLYTGELFF. The CDR3 DNA is TGTGCCAGCAGCCAAGATTGGGGGCTGTACACCGGGGAGCTGTTTTTT. The V gene is TRBV3-1, the J gene TRBJ2-2, with D possibly TRBD1 on 6 matching bases. In germline, CDR1 is LGHDT, CDR2 YNNKEL (reference sequence). There are 16 residues in the CDR3. With 0 bases removed from V and 3 bases from J, the gap between germline ends came to 11 bases.

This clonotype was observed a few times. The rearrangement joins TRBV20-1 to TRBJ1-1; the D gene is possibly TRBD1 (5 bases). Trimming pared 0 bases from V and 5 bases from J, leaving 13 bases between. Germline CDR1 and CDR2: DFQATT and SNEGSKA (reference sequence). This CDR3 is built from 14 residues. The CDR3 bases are TGCAGTGCTAGAGATCCCCCAGGGAGAACTGAAGCTTTCTTT. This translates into CSARDPPGRTEAFF.

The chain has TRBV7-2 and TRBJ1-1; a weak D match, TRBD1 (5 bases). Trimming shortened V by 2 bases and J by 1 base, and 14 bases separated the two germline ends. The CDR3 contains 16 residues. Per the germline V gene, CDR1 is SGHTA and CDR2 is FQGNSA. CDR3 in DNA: TGTGCCAGCAGCTTACCCCCGGGAGGGGCGAACACTGAAGCTTTCTTT. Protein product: CASSLPPGGANTEAFF.

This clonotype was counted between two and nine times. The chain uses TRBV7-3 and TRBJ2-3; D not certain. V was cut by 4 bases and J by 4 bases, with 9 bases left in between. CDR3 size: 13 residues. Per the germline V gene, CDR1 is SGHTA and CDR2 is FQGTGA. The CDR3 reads CASSSMGADTQYF. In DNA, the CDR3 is TGTGCCAGCAGCTCCATGGGCGCAGATACGCAGTATTTT.

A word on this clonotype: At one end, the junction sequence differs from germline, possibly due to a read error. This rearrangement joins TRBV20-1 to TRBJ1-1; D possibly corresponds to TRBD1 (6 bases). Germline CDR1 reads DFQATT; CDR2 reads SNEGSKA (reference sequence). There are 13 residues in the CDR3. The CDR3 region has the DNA TGCAGTACTAGGAGGGGGGATAACACTGAAGCTTTCTTT. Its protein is CSTRRGDNTEAFF.

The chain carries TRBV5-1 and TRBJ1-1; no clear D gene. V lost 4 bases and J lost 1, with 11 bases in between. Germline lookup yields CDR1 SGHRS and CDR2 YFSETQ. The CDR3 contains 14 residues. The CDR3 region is CASSRLAENTEAFF. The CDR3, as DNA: TGCGCCAGCAGCCGGTTGGCCGAGAACACTGAAGCTTTCTTT.

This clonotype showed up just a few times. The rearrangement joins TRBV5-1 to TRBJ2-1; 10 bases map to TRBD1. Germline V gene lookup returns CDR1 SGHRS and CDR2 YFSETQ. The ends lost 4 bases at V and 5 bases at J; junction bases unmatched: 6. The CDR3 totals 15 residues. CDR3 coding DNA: TGCGCCAGCAGCATACGGGACAGGGGAGACAATGAGCAGTTCTTC. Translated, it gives CASSIRDRGDNEQFF.

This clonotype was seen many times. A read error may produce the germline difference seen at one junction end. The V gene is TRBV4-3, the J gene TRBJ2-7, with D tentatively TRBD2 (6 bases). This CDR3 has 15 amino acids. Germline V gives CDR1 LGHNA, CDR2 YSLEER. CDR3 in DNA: TGTGCCAGCAGCCAAGGTTTTAGCGGATCCTACGAGCAGTACTTC. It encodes CASSQGFSGSYEQYF.

DNA of the CDR3: TGTGCCAGCAGCCCAAGGACTAGCGGGGGGGTGTTTTCGGAGACCCAGTACTTC. Amino acids: CASSPRTSGGVFSETQYF. V is TRBV7-2 and J is TRBJ2-5; 15 nucleotides align to TRBD2. CDR1 is SGHTA, CDR2 FQGNSA, per germline. This CDR3 is 18 amino acids long. With V trimmed by 5 bases and J by 5 bases, 12 bases remained unmatched.

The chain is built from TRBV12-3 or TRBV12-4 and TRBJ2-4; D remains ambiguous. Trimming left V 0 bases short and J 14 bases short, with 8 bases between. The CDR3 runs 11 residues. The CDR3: CASSLAGWEYF. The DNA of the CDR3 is TGTGCCAGCAGTTTAGCGGGTTGGGAGTACTTC.

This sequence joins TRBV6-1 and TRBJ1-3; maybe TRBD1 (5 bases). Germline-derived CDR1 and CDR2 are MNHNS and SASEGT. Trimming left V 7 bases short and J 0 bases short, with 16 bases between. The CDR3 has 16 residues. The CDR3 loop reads CASIRLPGTSGNTIYF. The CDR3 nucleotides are TGTGCCAGCATCCGTTTACCAGGGACCTCTGGAAACACCATATATTTT.

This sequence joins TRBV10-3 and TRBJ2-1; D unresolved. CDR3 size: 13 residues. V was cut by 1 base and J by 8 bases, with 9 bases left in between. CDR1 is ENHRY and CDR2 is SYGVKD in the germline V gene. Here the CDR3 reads CAISELGTDEQFF. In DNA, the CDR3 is TGTGCCATCAGTGAGTTGGGAACAGATGAGCAGTTCTTC.

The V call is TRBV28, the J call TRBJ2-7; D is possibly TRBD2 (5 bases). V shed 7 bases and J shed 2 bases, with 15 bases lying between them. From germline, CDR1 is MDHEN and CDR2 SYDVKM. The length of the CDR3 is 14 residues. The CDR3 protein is CASTPVGVAYEQYF. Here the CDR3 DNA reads TGTGCCAGCACCCCGGTCGGGGTGGCCTACGAGCAGTACTTC.